This TCR beta chain was captured by sequencing in a study of regulatory T cells in long-lasting Graves disease. Whole-study results and caveats: Analysis covered peripheral blood alone, not thyroid tissue.

Construction of the TCR beta libraries employed iRepertoire HTBI primers in conjunction with Arm-PCR of CDR3 regions. TCRdb redid the calling of the multiplex PCR reads with MiXCR, one entry per CDR3 protein. The repertoire includes roughly 610,000 distinct CDR3 sequences, 16% of them detected once, and under 20% sits in the top ten. Time point here: newly diagnosed GD, antithyroid drugs for less than 3 months. PBMC-extracted RNA yielded the TCR library. Into tubes containing EDTA, approximately 8.5 milliliters of peripheral blood were drawn. The germline CDR1 and CDR2 sequences are MNHNS and SASEGT. CDR3 size: 14 residues. Trimming cost V 10 bases and J 0 bases, with 14 bases left between them. In its sample, this clonotype was seen many times. What it recognizes is unknown. These data also featured in a second study, about T cells in Graves' hyperthyroidism and ophthalmopathy. From that study: Stable Graves' hyperthyroidism meant no ophthalmopathy progression within 18 months. Each diagnosis was grounded in clinical symptoms, serum thyroxine and TRAb, thyroid ultrasound, and orbital computed tomography.

The sample consisted of peripheral blood mononuclear cells (PBMCs), taken at new diagnosis, from a patient treated with antithyroid drugs. The receptor comes from a woman under 40 with Graves disease. V and J are TRBV6-1 and TRBJ2-3; D is unresolved. The CDR3 coding sequence is TGTGCCACCACGGAGCTCTATAGCACAGATACGCAGTATTTT. It translates to CATTELYSTDTQYF.